This TCR beta chain originates from a study of blood T cells in healthy people across ages. Study-level information: About one barcoded beta molecule was captured per two T cells (by template switching). Findings and limits, study-wide: Measured against age, TCR beta diversity per million T cells decreased in a roughly linear manner. Unsorted PBMC input precluded a conclusive naive versus antigen-experienced comparison.

The CDR3 length is 17 residues. The germline CDR1 and CDR2 sequences are LGHDT and YNNKEL (reference sequence). J lost 8 bases, V lost 0 bases, and 7 bases had no gene match. Details on this clonotype: Antigen unknown.

A J-beta primer mix and a sample-barcoded 5' primer were used in a second PCR of about 7 to 11 cycles. TCRdb processed the 5' RACE reads anew with MiXCR; each CDR3 protein has one entry. The sample lists fewer than 800,000 distinct CDR3 sequences; approximately 31% were seen once. Total RNA was isolated from each sample in quantities of at least 5 micrograms. This clonotype was sampled from a woman of 80 years or more in good health. Sequencing was done on a sample of blood. The chain is built from TRBV3-1 and TRBJ2-1; TRBD2 matches 13 bases. CDR3 nucleotides: TGTGCCAGCAGCCAAGAAACTAGCGGGGGGGCGGGAGATGAGCAGTTCTTC. This sequence encodes CASSQETSGGAGDEQFF.